This T cell receptor beta chain was documented in a study of T-cell reconstitution after alpha-beta-depleted transplantation in children. Study-wide points: About two months after transplant, alpha-beta T cells reportedly came from several hundred expanded graft clones. There were some patients whose high TCRbeta diversity at day 60 came from surviving recipient T cells and thymic progenitors. One year after transplant, T-cell counts and diversity came mostly from newly produced T cells.

Germline CDR1 SGHTA, CDR2 FQGTGA. V lost 4 bases, J lost 3 bases, and 14 bases lay in between. The CDR3 runs to 15 residues. Points on this clonotype: Its antigen remains unidentified.

Unique molecular identifiers were used in preparing the TCRbeta library. TCRdb re-derived calls from the PCR reads in MiXCR, one entry per CDR3 protein. The profile shows about 830,000 distinct CDR3 sequences, roughly 16% of them singletons. The V and J genes are TRBV7-3 and TRBJ2-3, with D perhaps matching TRBD2 (6 bases). This specimen was PBMCs, mostly from graft donor cells, taken 360 days after TCRalphabeta/CD19-depleted stem cell transplant. The receptor comes from a male patient aged 10-17 years who had a stem cell transplant for acute lymphoblastic leukemia, so the T cells may come from the graft donor. The chain's CDR3 is CASSSYLGGTDTQYF. As DNA, the CDR3 is TGTGCCAGCAGCTCCTACCTGGGAGGTACAGATACGCAGTATTTT.